These 6 T cell receptor beta chains came from one sample sequenced in a study of blood T cell repertoires in COVID-19. The data were produced by immunoSEQ multiplex PCR, yet TCRdb's version contains in-frame clones alone and is incomplete. The sample has approximately 200,000 clones; approximately 86% are singletons. Material for sequencing was PBMCs or T cells enriched from blood (not recorded which). The receptors were gathered from a woman aged 25-40 years who had been exposed to COVID-19.

Of note for this clone: The sample has other DNA sequences that encode this CDR3 too. The chain employs TRBV29-1 and TRBJ1-1, with 7 bases aligning to TRBD1. Per the germline V gene, CDR1 is SQVTM and CDR2 is ANQGSEA. The CDR3 is made up of 13 amino acids. Trimming at V came to 4 bases and at J to 0 bases, leaving 2 bases not matched to a gene. CDR3 amino acids: CSVGGTVNTEAFF. CDR3 sequence (DNA): TGCAGCGTTGGAGGGACAGTGAACACTGAAGCTTTCTTT.

The chain carries TRBV7-2 and TRBJ1-2, with 8 bases lining up with TRBD1. Germline V lookup: CDR1 SGHTA, CDR2 FQGNSA. Unmatched junction bases numbered 5, after V lost 5 bases and J lost 3 bases. CDR3 length equals 14 residues. The CDR3 loop reads CASSPGQGYYGYTF. CDR3 coding DNA: TGTGCCAGCAGCCCCGGACAGGGTTACTATGGCTACACCTTC.

The gene calls are TRBV7-9 and TRBJ1-2; 7 bases line up with TRBD1. Per the germline V gene, CDR1 is SEHNR and CDR2 is FQNEAQ (reference sequence). J was trimmed by 2 bases and V by 5 bases; bases with no gene match: 5. The CDR3 spans 14 residues. The CDR3 nucleotides read TGTGCCAGCAGCACTCCGACAGGGAACTATGGCTACACCTTC. Translated: CASSTPTGNYGYTF.

The J gene is TRBJ2-7, the V gene TRBV29-1; TRBD1 matches 9 bases. CDR1 is SQVTM, CDR2 ANQGSEA, per germline. The J segment lost 5 bases and the V segment lost 3 bases, leaving 5 bases of the junction unmatched. The CDR3 covers 13 residues. The CDR3 region has the DNA TGCAGCGTTGAGGACAGGGGTAGCAACGAGCAGTACTTC. It codes for CSVEDRGSNEQYF.

The chain is built from TRBV7-9 and TRBJ1-1, with TRBD1 matching over 7 bases. With 2 bases clipped from V and 1 base from J, the junction kept 4 bases outside the gene matches. CDR1 and CDR2 from the germline V gene are SEHNR and FQNEAQ (reference sequence). This CDR3 is built from 15 residues. The CDR3 nucleotides are TGTGCCAGCAGCTTAAATGACAGGGCGAACACTGAAGCTTTCTTT. Its translation is CASSLNDRANTEAFF.

This chain connects TRBV30 to TRBJ1-1; TRBD1 agrees at 7 bases. Losses at the gene ends were 0 bases for V and 6 bases for J; bases not matched to a gene: 10. CDR1 is GTSNPN, CDR2 SVGIG, per germline (reference sequence). The CDR3 has 15 amino acids. CDR3 residues: CAWSVPGTVSSEAFF. In DNA form, the CDR3 reads TGTGCCTGGAGTGTACCCGGGACAGTGAGTTCTGAAGCTTTCTTT.